The clone carrying this T cell receptor (beta chain) was detected only a few times. Its target is unknown. The data derive from a study of response to subunit inactivated influenza vaccine. The study's findings and limits: Few additional T cells are recruited per seasonal influenza vaccination, authors suggested.

TCRdb reprocessed the RT-PCR reads with MiXCR, giving one entry per CDR3 protein. This sample yields about 580,000 distinct CDR3 sequences, of which 12% to 15% are seen a single time; over 8.5% belongs to the top ten. The V gene's germline CDR1 is SGHRS and CDR2 YFSETQ. The CDR3 runs 16 residues. V lost 4 bases, J lost 10 bases, and 23 bases lay in between. The specimen was PBMCs from blood, collected roughly 12 days after vaccination. The TCR comes from a man aged 45-60 years who received an inactivated influenza vaccine. The V and J genes are TRBV5-1 and TRBJ1-4; TRBD1 might be the D (5 bases). The CDR3 loop is CASSPAGTFQAGKLFF. The CDR3 coding sequence is TGCGCCAGCAGCCCGGCCGGGACTTTTCAGGCGGGAAAACTGTTTTTT.